Described below is a single T cell receptor (beta chain) sequence and its context. Antigen specificity is unknown. This sample is part of a study of Ad26.COV2.S vaccination and SARS-CoV-2 variants. Study-wide context: Ad26.COV2.S, an intramuscular injection, was given once or twice 56 days apart. Whole-study findings and limits: Analytic work on TCR breadth and depth might have understated the full extent of total T cell responses.

Stated treatment: some 20 received Ad26.COV2.S at low or high dose, single or two shots; roughly five received placebo; per-sample allocation not given. Specimens were obtained on day 63 following the first vaccine or placebo injection. CDR3 length: 17 amino acids. The V gene's germline CDR1 is LGHNT and CDR2 FRNRAP. V was clipped by 6 bases and J by 5 bases; unmatched bases: 10. Profiling relied on immunoSEQ multiplex PCR, and the TCRdb table lists in-frame clones only, not all of them. The sample gives roughly 320,000 clones, about 82% of which show up once; more than 1.5% is in the top ten. The sequencing here drew on peripheral blood, taken in a trial of Ad26.COV2.S vaccine versus placebo. This TCR was sampled from a person aged 18-65 years who received the Ad26.COV2.S COVID-19 vaccine or a placebo. The V gene is TRBV12-5, the J gene TRBJ2-1; 13 nucleotides align to TRBD2. CDR3: CASGWTSGGTIHNEQFF. As DNA, the CDR3 is TGTGCTAGTGGCTGGACTAGCGGGGGAACTATCCACAATGAGCAGTTCTTC.